One and the same sample provided the 7 T cell receptor beta chains below, sequenced in a study of tumor-infiltrating lymphocytes in primary liver carcinoma. Extraction of RNA together with DNA used roughly 19-32 mg of unsorted bulk tissue. The researchers produced TCR beta cDNA from around 0.5 ug total RNA with a constant-region primer. Three nested multiplex PCR rounds of slightly modified ARM-PCR generated TCR beta libraries. For around 9 cycles apiece, the opening two PCR rounds ran with TRBV1-TRBV30 forward primers and a C-beta reverse primer. Each CDR3 protein is one row after TCRdb ran MiXCR on the multiplex PCR reads. The table includes 80,000 or so distinct CDR3 sequences, 71% detected once. The sample consisted of liver tumor tissue from sampling region 4. Noted subset: tumor region T4, right-lateral pole. The receptors stem from a woman in her sixties with primary liver carcinoma and hepatitis B virus infection.

On this clonotype: This could be a read error, since a much larger clone is one nucleotide away. CDR3 region: CARSEARGGQPQHF. Here the CDR3 DNA reads TGTGCCAGAAGTGAAGCGCGGGGGGGACAGCCCCAGCATTTT. The chain recombines TRBV2 with TRBJ1-5; a weak D match, TRBD1 (5 bases). From germline, CDR1 is SNHLY and CDR2 FYNNEI. The CDR3 covers 14 residues.

About this clonotype itself: Compared with germline, one end of the junction differs, possibly owing to a read error. V gene TRBV4-2 combines with J gene TRBJ1-1; 7 bases are shared with TRBD1. Germline V CDR1 and CDR2: LGHNA, YNFKEQ. The CDR3 runs to 14 residues. The CDR3 DNA is TGTGCCAACAGCCCGGGACAGCTGAACACTGAAACTTTCTTT. It encodes CANSPGQLNTETFF.

The gene calls are TRBV7-3 and TRBJ2-1; 14 bases map to TRBD2. CDR1 and CDR2 (germline): SGHTA, FQGTGA. The V gene end was trimmed by 9 bases and the J gene end by 6 bases; junction bases not matched to a gene: 10. The CDR3 has 16 residues. In DNA, the CDR3 is TGTGCCAGGAACCGAGCCGGGACTAGCGGGAGCAATGAGCAGTTCTTC. Translating gives CARNRAGTSGSNEQFF.

This clonotype is termed medium-sized. CDR3 in DNA: TGTGCCAGCAGCTCCGGTCTGCTGTACGAGCAGTACTTC. Its translation is CASSSGLLYEQYF. V is TRBV11-1 and J is TRBJ2-7; no firm D call. The V and J ends lost 4 bases and 4 bases respectively, with 11 bases between them. Germline CDR1 is SGHAT and CDR2 is FQDESV (reference sequence). This CDR3 is built from 13 residues. The variable domain in full, with the rest retrieved from reference TRBV11-1 and TRBJ2-7, is EAEVAQSPRYKITEKSQAVAFWCDPISGHATLYWYRQILGQGPELLVQFQDESVVDDSQLPKDRFSAERLKGVDSTLKIQPAELGDSAMYLCASSSGLLYEQYFGPGTRLTVT.

Comments on this clonotype: The junction does not match germline at one end; this may be a read error. The chain recombines TRBV29-1 with TRBJ2-1; D ambiguous. The germline CDR1 and CDR2 sequences are SQVTM and ANQGSEA. CDR3 length: 15 amino acids. CDR3 DNA: TGCAGCGTTGAAGGCGGACCCGGCTCCTACAATGAGCAGCTCTTC. This gives the protein CSVEGGPGSYNEQLF.

The chain carries TRBV5-4 and TRBJ2-5; D might be TRBD1 or TRBD2, each matching 7 bases. Germline CDR1 is SGHNT and CDR2 is YYREEE (reference sequence). The ends were cut back, 4 bases at V and 5 bases at J, with 18 bases in the middle. The CDR3 consists of 15 residues. The CDR3 protein is CASSVPGGGRETQYF. Written as DNA, the CDR3 is TGTGCCAGCAGCGTGCCAGGGGGGGGCCGGGAGACCCAGTACTTC.

This clonotype was recorded at least ten times. The chain combines TRBV5-1 with TRBJ2-1, with D perhaps TRBD2 (5 bases). V lost 6 bases, J lost 0 bases, and 16 bases lay in between. Germline V gene sequence: CDR1 SGHRS, CDR2 YFSETQ. This CDR3 is 16 amino acids long. The CDR3 DNA is TGCGCCAGCAATCTATTGGGTGGGAGCTCCTACAATGAGCAGTTCTTC. It translates to CASNLLGGSSYNEQFF.